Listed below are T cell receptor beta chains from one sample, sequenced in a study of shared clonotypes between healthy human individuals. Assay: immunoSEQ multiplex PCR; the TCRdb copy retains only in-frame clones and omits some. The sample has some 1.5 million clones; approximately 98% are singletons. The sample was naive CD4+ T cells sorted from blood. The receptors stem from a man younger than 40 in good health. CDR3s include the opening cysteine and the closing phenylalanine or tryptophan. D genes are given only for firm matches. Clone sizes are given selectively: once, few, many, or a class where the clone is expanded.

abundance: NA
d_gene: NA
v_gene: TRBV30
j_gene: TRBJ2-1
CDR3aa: CAVEGSSYNEQFF
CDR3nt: TGTGCCGTGGAGGGAAGCTCCTACAATGAGCAGTTCTTC

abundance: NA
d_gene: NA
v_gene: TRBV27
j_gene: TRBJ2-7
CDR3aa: CASSRGSGRTYEQYF
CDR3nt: TGTGCCAGCAGCAGGGGTAGCGGGCGAACCTACGAGCAGTACTTC

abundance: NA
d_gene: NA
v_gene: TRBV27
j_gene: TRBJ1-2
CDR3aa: CATGLRGAGGYTF
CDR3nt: TGTGCCACCGGCCTTCGGGGAGCGGGTGGCTACACCTTC

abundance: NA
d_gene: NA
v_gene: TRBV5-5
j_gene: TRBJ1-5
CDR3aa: CASSLGHSNQPQHF
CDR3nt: TGTGCCAGCAGCTTGGGCCATAGCAATCAGCCCCAGCATTTT

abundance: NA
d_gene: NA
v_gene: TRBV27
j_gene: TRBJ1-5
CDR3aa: CASSGRGGRRSDQPQHF
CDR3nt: TGTGCCAGCAGTGGGCGGGGGGGGCGTCGCTCTGACCAGCCCCAGCATTTT

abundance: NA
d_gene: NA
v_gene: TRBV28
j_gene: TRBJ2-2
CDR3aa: CASREGFGELFF
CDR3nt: TGTGCCAGCAGAGAGGGATTCGGGGAGCTGTTTTTT

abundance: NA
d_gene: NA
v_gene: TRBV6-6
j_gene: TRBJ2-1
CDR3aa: CASSYPDGNEQFF
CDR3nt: TGTGCCAGCAGTTACCCCGATGGCAATGAGCAGTTCTTC

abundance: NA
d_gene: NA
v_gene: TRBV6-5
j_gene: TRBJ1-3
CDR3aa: CASSYSTLGNTIYF
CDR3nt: TGTGCCAGCAGTTACTCGACCCTGGGAAACACCATATATTTT

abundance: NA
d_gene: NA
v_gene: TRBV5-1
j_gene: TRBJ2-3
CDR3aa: CASSLVFSPRTDTQYF
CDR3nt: TGCGCCAGCAGCTTGGTATTCAGTCCACGCACAGATACGCAGTATTTT

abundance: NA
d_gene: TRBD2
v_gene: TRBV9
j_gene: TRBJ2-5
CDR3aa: CASSQTSGRPGETQYF
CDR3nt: TGTGCCAGCAGCCAGACTAGCGGGAGGCCTGGGGAGACCCAGTACTTC

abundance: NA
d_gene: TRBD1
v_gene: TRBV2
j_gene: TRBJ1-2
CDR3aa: CASTRDRVNYGYTF
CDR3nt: TGTGCCAGCACCAGGGACAGGGTGAACTATGGCTACACCTTC

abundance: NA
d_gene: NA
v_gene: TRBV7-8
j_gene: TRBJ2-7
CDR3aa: CASSLGPQLYEQYF
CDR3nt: TGTGCCAGCAGCTTAGGACCGCAGTTATACGAGCAGTACTTC

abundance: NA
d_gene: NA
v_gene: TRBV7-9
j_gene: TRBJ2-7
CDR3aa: CASSSDSSYEQYF
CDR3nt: TGTGCCAGCAGCTCCGACAGCTCCTACGAGCAGTACTTC

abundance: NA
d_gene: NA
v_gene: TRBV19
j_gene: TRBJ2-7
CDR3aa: CASKSGNSYEQYF
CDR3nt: TGTGCCAGTAAGAGCGGAAACTCCTACGAGCAGTACTTC

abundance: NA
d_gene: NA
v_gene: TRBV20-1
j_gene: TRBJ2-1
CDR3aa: CSASIMNEQFF
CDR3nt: TGCAGTGCTTCAATCATGAATGAGCAGTTCTTC

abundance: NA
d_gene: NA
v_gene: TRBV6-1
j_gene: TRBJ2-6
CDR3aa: CASSPRGGANVLTF
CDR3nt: TGTGCCAGCAGCCCCCGCGGTGGGGCCAACGTCCTGACTTTC

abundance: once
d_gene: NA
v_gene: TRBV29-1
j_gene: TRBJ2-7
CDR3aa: CSVVLPRRFTYEQYF
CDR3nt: TGCAGCGTCGTATTACCCCGACGGTTCACCTACGAGCAGTACTTC

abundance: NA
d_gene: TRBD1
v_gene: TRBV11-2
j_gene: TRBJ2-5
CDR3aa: CASSLVWTGETQYF
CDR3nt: TGTGCCAGCAGCTTAGTGTGGACAGGGGAGACCCAGTACTTC

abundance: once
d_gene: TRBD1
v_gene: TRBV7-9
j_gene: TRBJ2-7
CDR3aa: CASSLGQYYEQYF
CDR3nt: TGTGCCAGCAGCTTGGGACAGTACTACGAGCAGTACTTC

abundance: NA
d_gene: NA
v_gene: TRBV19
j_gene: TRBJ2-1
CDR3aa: CASSIENSRRLNNEQFF
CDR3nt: TGTGCCAGTAGTATAGAGAACTCGAGGCGACTCAACAATGAGCAGTTCTTC

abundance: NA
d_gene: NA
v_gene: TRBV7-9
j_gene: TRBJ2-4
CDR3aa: CASRPNGAKNIQYF
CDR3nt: TGTGCCAGCAGGCCCAACGGGGCCAAAAACATTCAGTACTTC

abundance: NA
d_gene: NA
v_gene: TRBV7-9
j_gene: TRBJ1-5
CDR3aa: CASSFSGGVGQPQHF
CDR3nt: TGTGCCAGCAGCTTTTCTGGGGGCGTTGGTCAGCCCCAGCATTTT

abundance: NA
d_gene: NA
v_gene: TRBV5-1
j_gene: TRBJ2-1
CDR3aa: CASSPTQGEQFF
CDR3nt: TGCGCCAGCAGCCCGACTCAAGGTGAGCAGTTCTTC

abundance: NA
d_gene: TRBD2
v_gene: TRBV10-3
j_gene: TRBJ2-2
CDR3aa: CAISDGTFWREGTGELFF
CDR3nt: TGTGCCATCAGTGACGGAACTTTTTGGCGGGAGGGCACCGGGGAGCTGTTTTTT

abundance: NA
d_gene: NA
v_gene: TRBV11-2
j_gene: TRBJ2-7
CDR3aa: CASSFPRGEQYF
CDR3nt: TGTGCCAGCAGCTTCCCCCGGGGAGAGCAGTACTTC

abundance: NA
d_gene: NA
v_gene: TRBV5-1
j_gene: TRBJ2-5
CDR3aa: CASSPRPLATQYF
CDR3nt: TGCGCCAGCAGCCCCAGACCTCTGGCGACCCAGTACTTC

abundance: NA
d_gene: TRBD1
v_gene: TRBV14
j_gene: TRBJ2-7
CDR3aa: CASSLIRPTGPSPPFYEQYF
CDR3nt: TGTGCCAGCAGCCTAATCCGGCCGACAGGGCCGTCGCCACCGTTCTACGAGCAGTACTTC

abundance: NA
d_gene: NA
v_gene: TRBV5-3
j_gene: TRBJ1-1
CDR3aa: CARSRLEDQLNTEAFF
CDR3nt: TGTGCCAGAAGCCGCTTGGAAGATCAGCTGAACACTGAAGCTTTCTTT

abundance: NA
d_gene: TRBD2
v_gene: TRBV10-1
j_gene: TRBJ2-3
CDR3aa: CASRSGLASDTQYF
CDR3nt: TGCGCCAGCAGGTCGGGACTAGCATCAGATACGCAGTATTTT

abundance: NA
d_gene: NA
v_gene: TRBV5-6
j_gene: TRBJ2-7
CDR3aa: CASRNSVSAEQYF
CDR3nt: TGTGCCAGCAGAAATTCCGTTAGCGCCGAGCAGTACTTC

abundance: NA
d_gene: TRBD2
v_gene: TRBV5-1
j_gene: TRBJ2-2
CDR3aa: CASSLLAGATTGELFF
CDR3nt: TGCGCCAGCAGCTTACTAGCGGGAGCGACCACCGGGGAGCTGTTTTTT

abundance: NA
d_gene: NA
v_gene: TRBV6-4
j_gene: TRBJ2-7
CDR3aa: CASSDSTVGAWGPSEQYF
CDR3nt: TGTGCCAGCAGTGACTCGACGGTGGGAGCTTGGGGGCCGTCCGAGCAGTACTTC

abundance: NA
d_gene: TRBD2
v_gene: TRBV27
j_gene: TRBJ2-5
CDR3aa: CASSDLAGGAGTQYF
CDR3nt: TGTGCCAGCAGCGATCTAGCGGGAGGTGCGGGGACCCAGTACTTC

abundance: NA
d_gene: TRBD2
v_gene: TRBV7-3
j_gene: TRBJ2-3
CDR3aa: CASSPGVAGSTDTQYF
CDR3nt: TGTGCCAGCAGCCCCGGAGTAGCGGGAAGCACAGATACGCAGTATTTT

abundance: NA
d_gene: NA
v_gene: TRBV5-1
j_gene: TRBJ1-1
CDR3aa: CASSLLTRNTEAFF
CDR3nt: TGCGCCAGCAGCTTGTTGACCCGAAACACTGAAGCTTTCTTT

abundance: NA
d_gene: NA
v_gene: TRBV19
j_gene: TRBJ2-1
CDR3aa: CASSPVLKGEQFF
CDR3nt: TGTGCCAGTAGCCCGGTCCTGAAGGGTGAGCAGTTCTTC

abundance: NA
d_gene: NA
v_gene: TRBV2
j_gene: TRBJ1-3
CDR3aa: CASSERVGKGGNTIYF
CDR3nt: TGTGCCAGCAGTGAAAGGGTGGGCAAAGGAGGAAACACCATATATTTT

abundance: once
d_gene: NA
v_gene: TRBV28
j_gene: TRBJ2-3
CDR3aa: CASRIHNTDTQYF
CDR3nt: TGTGCCAGCAGGATCCATAATACAGATACGCAGTATTTT

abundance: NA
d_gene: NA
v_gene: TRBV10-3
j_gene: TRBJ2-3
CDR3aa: CAISGTEAQYF
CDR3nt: TGTGCCATCAGTGGGACAGAGGCGCAGTATTTT

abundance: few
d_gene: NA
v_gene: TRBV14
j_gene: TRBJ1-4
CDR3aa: CASSQSREEKLFF
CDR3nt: TGTGCCAGCAGCCAAAGCAGGGAGGAAAAACTGTTTTTT

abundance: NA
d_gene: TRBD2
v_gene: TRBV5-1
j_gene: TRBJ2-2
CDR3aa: CASSFTGGDTGELFF
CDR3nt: TGCGCCAGCAGCTTTACGGGAGGTGACACCGGGGAGCTGTTTTTT

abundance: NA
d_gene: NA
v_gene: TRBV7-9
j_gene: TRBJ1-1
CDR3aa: CASSLIGRSTEAFF
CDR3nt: TGTGCCAGCAGCTTAATTGGCAGATCCACTGAAGCTTTCTTT

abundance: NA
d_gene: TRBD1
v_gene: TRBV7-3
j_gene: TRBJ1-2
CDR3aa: CASSLTGTGDGYTF
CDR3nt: TGTGCCAGCAGCTTAACCGGGACAGGGGACGGCTACACCTTC

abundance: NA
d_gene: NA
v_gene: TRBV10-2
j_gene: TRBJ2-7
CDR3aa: CASSESGWHEQYF
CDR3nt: TGCGCCAGCAGTGAATCAGGTTGGCACGAGCAGTACTTC

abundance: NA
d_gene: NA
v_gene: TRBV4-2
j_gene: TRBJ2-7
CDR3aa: CASSQDWDQSYEQYF
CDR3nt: TGTGCCAGCAGCCAAGATTGGGACCAGTCCTACGAGCAGTACTTC

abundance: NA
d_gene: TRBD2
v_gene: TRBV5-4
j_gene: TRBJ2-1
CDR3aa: CATGLAGGKLNEQFF
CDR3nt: TGTGCCACGGGACTAGCGGGAGGGAAGCTCAATGAGCAGTTCTTC

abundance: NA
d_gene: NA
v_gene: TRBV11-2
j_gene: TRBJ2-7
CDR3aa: CASSLNLRAQYF
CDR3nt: TGTGCCAGCAGCTTAAACCTCCGGGCGCAGTACTTC

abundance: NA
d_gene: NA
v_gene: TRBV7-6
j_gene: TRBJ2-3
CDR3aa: CASSQGKLSGPRDTQYF
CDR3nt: TGTGCCAGCAGCCAAGGGAAACTGTCAGGGCCCCGAGATACGCAGTATTTT

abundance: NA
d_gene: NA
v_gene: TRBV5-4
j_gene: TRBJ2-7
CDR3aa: CASSSSPGPIPYEQYF
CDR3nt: TGTGCCAGCAGCTCGTCTCCGGGACCCATCCCCTACGAGCAGTACTTC

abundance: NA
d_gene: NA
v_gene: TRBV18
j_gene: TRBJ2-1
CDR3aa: CASSPPGSGYSCNEQFF
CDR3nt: TGTGCCAGCTCACCGCCGGGTAGCGGATACTCCTGCAATGAGCAGTTCTTC

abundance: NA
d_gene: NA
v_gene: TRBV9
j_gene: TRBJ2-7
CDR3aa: CASSVSQNSYEQYF
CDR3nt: TGTGCCAGCAGCGTATCCCAAAACTCCTACGAGCAGTACTTC

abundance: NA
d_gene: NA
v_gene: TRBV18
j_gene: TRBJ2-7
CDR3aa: CASSGRTSSYEQYF
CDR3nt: TGTGCCAGCTCAGGCAGGACGAGCTCCTACGAGCAGTACTTC

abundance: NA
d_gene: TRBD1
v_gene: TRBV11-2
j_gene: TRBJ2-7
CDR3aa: CASRLTGGSYEQYF
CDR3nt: TGTGCCAGCAGACTAACAGGGGGCAGCTACGAGCAGTACTTC

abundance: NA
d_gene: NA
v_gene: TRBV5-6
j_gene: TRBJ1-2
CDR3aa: CASSLTQGSGYTF
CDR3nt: TGTGCCAGCAGCTTGACACAGGGAAGTGGCTACACCTTC